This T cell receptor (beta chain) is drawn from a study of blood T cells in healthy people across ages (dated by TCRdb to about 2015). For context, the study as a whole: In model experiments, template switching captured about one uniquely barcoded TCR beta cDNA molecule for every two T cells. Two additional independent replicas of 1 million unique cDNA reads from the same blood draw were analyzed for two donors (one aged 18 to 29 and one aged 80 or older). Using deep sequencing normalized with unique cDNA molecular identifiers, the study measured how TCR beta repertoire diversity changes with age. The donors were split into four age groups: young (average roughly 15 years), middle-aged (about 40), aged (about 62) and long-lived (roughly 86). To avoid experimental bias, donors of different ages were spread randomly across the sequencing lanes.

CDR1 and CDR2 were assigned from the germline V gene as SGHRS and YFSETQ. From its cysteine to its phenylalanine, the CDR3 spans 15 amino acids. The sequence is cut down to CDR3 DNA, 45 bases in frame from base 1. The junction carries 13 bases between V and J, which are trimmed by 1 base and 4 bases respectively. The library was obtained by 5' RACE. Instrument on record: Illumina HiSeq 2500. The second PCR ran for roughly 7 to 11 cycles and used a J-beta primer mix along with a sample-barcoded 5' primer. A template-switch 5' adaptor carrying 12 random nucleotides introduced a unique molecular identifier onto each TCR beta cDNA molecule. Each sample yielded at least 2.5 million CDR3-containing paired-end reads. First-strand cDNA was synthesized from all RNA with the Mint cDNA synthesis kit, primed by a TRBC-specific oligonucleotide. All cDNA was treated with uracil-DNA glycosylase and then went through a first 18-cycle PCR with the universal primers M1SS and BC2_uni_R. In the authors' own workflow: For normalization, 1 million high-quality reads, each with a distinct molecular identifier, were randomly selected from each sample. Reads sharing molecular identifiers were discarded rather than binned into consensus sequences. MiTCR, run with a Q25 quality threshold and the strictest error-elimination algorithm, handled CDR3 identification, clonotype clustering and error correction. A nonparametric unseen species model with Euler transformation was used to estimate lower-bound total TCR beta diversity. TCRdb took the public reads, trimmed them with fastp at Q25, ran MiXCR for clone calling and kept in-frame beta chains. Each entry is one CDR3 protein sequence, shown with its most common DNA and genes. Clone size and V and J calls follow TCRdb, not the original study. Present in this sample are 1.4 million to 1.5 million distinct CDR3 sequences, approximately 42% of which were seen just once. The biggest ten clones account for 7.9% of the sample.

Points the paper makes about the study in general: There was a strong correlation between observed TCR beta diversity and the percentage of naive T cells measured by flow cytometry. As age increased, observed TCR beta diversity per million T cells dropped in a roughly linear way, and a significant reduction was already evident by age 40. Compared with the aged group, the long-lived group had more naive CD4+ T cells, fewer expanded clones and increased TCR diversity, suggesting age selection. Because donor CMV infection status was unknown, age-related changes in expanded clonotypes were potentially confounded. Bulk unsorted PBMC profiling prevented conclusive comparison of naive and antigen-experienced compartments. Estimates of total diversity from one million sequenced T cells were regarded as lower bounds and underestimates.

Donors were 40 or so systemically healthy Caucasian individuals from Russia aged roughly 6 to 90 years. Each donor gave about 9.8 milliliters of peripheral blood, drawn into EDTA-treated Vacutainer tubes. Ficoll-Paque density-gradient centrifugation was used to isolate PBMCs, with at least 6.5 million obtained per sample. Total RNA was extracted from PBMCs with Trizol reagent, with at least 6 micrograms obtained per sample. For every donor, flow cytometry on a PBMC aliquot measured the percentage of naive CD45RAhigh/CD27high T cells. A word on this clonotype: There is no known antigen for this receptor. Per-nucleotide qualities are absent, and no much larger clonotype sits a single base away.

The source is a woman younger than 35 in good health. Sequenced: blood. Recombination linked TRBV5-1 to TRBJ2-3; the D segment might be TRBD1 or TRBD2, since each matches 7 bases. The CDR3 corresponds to CASSLYPGGADTQYF. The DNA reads TGCGCCAGCAGCTTGTACCCAGGGGGGGCAGATACGCAGTATTTT.